Following are 28 T cell receptor beta chains from one sample sequenced in a study of blood T cells in healthy people across ages. The authors ran a second PCR of about 6 to 11 cycles using a sample-barcoded 5' primer and a J-beta primer mix. TCRdb re-analysed the 5' RACE reads in MiXCR, keeping a single row per CDR3 protein. The sample records around 1.5 million distinct CDR3 sequences, 40% to 50% being singletons. The sequenced material came from blood. These receptors were obtained from a woman under 30 in good health.

The CDR3 region is CASSLPSYKEQYF. The CDR3 nucleotides read TGTGCCAGCAGCTTGCCTTCCTACAAGGAGCAGTACTTC. V gene TRBV11-1 combines with J gene TRBJ2-7, with D unclear. Deletions cut 3 bases from V and 7 bases from J, with 13 bases between. Germline values: CDR1 SGHAT, CDR2 FQDESV (reference sequence). The CDR3 runs to 13 residues.

The chain links TRBV7-9 to TRBJ1-2; unclear D gene. V was pared by 0 bases and J by 8 bases, with 7 bases between. The CDR3 consists of 12 residues. From germline, CDR1 is SEHNR and CDR2 FQNEAQ (reference sequence). The CDR3 reads CASSLALQGYTF. The CDR3, as DNA: TGTGCCAGCAGCTTAGCACTACAGGGCTACACCTTC.

The chain uses TRBV20-1 and TRBJ1-1, with D hard to call. V lost 3 bases to trimming and J lost 5 bases, with 13 bases between them. CDR1 and CDR2 (germline): DFQATT, SNEGSKA (reference sequence). The CDR3 runs 13 residues. The DNA of the CDR3 is TGCAGTGCTAGTGATCTGCAGAAGACTGAAGCTTTCTTT. It codes for CSASDLQKTEAFF.

This clonotype has a count of ten or more. Sequence at one end of the junction differs from germline and may be a read error. The rearrangement links TRBV4-1 to TRBJ2-3; D is unresolved. CDR3 size: 15 residues. CDR1 and CDR2 from the germline V gene are MGHRA and YSYEKL. CDR3 amino acids: CASSLSGPRTDTQYF. CDR3 nucleotide sequence: TGTGCCAGCAGTTTAAGTGGCCCTCGCACAGATACGCAGTATTTT.

This clonotype was counted once. The V call is TRBV10-2, the J call TRBJ2-1; 8 bases are shared with TRBD1. The assigned J gene may be wrong: the sequence end matches TRBJ2-7 better. The CDR3 is 13 amino acids. Germline assignment: CDR1 WSHSY and CDR2 SAAADI. CDR3 in amino acids: CASGQGPYNEQYF. In DNA form, the CDR3 reads TGCGCCAGCGGACAGGGCCCCTACAATGAGCAGTACTTC.

The genes are TRBV5-6 and TRBJ2-2, with 9 bases identical to TRBD1. The CDR3 runs 17 residues. V was pared by 6 bases and J by 1 base, with 10 bases of the junction left unmatched. Germline V CDR1 and CDR2: SGHDT, YYEEEE. CDR3 sequence: CASNDLRDRENTGELFF. The CDR3 DNA reads TGTGCCAGCAACGACCTAAGGGACAGGGAGAACACCGGGGAGCTGTTTTTT.

This clonotype has only a few counts. The V and J genes are TRBV27 and TRBJ2-1; D ambiguous. This CDR3 has 15 residues. Germline V CDR1 and CDR2: MNHEY, SMNVEV (reference sequence). V lost 7 bases, J lost 0 bases, and 13 bases lay in between. Written as DNA, the CDR3 is TGTGCCAGCACTCTGGGAAACCCCTCCTACAATGAGCAGTTCTTC. As protein: CASTLGNPSYNEQFF.

This sequence joins TRBV28 and TRBJ1-6; D is undetermined. CDR1 and CDR2 from the germline V gene are MDHEN and SYDVKM. The CDR3 runs to 15 residues. Trimming took 3 bases from V and 7 from J, leaving 13 bases between them. CDR3 in DNA: TGTGCCAGCAGTTTCCCATTGACGGTCAATTCACCCCTCCACTTT. This gives the protein CASSFPLTVNSPLHF.

The chain has TRBV7-2 and TRBJ2-4; 9 nucleotides match TRBD2. The last part of the DNA fits TRBJ2-7 better; the J call may be wrong. The CDR3 is 20 residues long. Germline loops: CDR1 SGHTA, CDR2 FQGNSA. The CDR3 is CASSFVGLRMAGGPSHEQYF. As DNA, the CDR3 is TGTGCCAGCAGCTTCGTGGGTCTCCGGATGGCGGGAGGGCCTTCCCACGAGCAGTACTTC.

This clonotype was found once. J is TRBJ1-1 and V is TRBV5-5; D might be TRBD1 (6 bases). In germline, CDR1 is SGHKS, CDR2 YYEKEE (reference sequence). V lost 5 bases and J 0 bases, leaving 17 bases between the germline ends. The CDR3 is 16 amino acids. The CDR3 reads CASRTRTVNMNTEAFF. The CDR3 coding sequence is TGTGCCAGCAGAACACGGACAGTCAACATGAACACTGAAGCTTTCTTT.

The V and J genes are TRBV6-2 or TRBV6-3 and TRBJ2-7; D remains unclear. Trimming took off 0 bases at V and 6 bases at J, with 9 bases between the two ends. Per germline, CDR1 MNHEY and CDR2 SVGEGT. This CDR3 spans 13 amino acids. The CDR3 is CASSYSRVVEQYF. CDR3 nucleotide sequence: TGTGCCAGCAGTTACTCCCGGGTAGTCGAGCAGTACTTC.

This clonotype was detected a few times. The chain employs TRBV10-3 and TRBJ1-1; D gene ambiguous. V gave up 6 bases and J gave up 6 bases, with 20 bases separating them. Germline V gene sequence: CDR1 ENHRY, CDR2 SYGVKD. This CDR3 region has 15 residues. CDR3 amino acids: CAIRALEGSVAEAFF. The CDR3 coding sequence is TGTGCCATCAGGGCGCTTGAAGGCAGCGTCGCTGAAGCTTTCTTT.

The rearrangement links TRBV12-3 or TRBV12-4 to TRBJ1-5; maybe TRBD1 (6 bases). Trimming pared 4 bases from V and 3 bases from J, leaving 10 bases between. The CDR3 has 14 amino acids. The CDR3 here is CASSSGGHNQPQHF. CDR3 bases: TGTGCCAGCAGTTCGGGGGGGCACAATCAGCCCCAGCATTTT.

The J gene is TRBJ2-7, the V gene TRBV6-5; the D gene could be TRBD1 or TRBD2 (5 bases each). Germline CDR1 is MNHEY and CDR2 is SVGAGI. Trimming cost V 7 bases and J 3 bases, with 22 bases left between them. The CDR3 has 16 residues. DNA for the CDR3: TGTGCCAGCACCCTAGCCCAGGGCCAGAAAATCTACGAGCAGTACTTC. It encodes CASTLAQGQKIYEQYF.

This clonotype has a handful of counts. V usage is TRBV3-1 and J usage is TRBJ2-3; D perhaps matches TRBD2 (6 bases). Germline lookup yields CDR1 LGHDT and CDR2 YNNKEL (reference sequence). The length of the CDR3 is 15 residues. Trimming took off 3 bases at V and 4 bases at J, with 14 bases between the two ends. CDR3 coding DNA: TGTGCCAGCAGCCAGGCGGGAACTTTGGCAGATACGCAGTATTTT. Translation gives CASSQAGTLADTQYF.

Only a few counts were recorded for this clonotype. This CDR3 is CASNLAEGFDEQYF. The CDR3 DNA is TGTGCCAGCAATTTAGCCGAAGGGTTTGACGAGCAGTACTTC. The chain is built from TRBV6-6 and TRBJ2-7; D unresolved. Germline CDR1 and CDR2: MNHNY and SVGAGI (reference sequence). The V end was cut by 7 bases, the J end by 5 bases, with 18 bases between. The CDR3 is 14 residues long.

The DNA of the CDR3 is TGTGCCAGCAGCTTAGCGGGGCCACCCGGGGAGCTGTTTTTT. Amino acid sequence: CASSLAGPPGELFF. V usage is TRBV13 and J usage is TRBJ2-2; the D gene could be TRBD1 or TRBD2 (5 bases each). CDR3 length: 14 amino acids. Looked up from germline, CDR1 is PRHDT and CDR2 is FYEKMQ (reference sequence). V gave up 1 base and J gave up 6 bases, with 9 bases separating them.

This clonotype was found a few times. J is TRBJ1-2 and V is TRBV2; no clear D gene. This CDR3 region has 13 residues. V lost 6 bases and J lost 4, with 12 bases in between. The germline V gene has CDR1 SNHLY and CDR2 FYNNEI. The CDR3 protein is CASRPDGTYGYTF. The CDR3 DNA reads as TGTGCCAGCAGACCCGACGGAACCTATGGCTACACCTTC.

The chain joins TRBV10-1 to TRBJ2-7; D perhaps matches TRBD1 (5 bases). This CDR3 spans 17 amino acids. V was trimmed by 0 bases and J by 2 bases, leaving 17 bases between them. Germline-derived CDR1 and CDR2 are WNHNN and SYGVQD (reference sequence). The DNA of the CDR3 is TGCGCCAGCAGTGAGTCCTATCGTAACAGGTTAACCTACGAGCAGTACTTC. Translated, it gives CASSESYRNRLTYEQYF.

The V call is TRBV2, the J call TRBJ2-2, with D perhaps matching TRBD1 or TRBD2 (5 bases each). Germline loops: CDR1 SNHLY, CDR2 FYNNEI. Between the trimmed V and J ends, which lost 4 bases and 5 bases, there was a span of 11 bases. The CDR3 extends over 14 amino acids. For the CDR3, the DNA is TGTGCCAGCAGTGGGGGCGGGCGTACCGGGGAGCTGTTTTTT. Translation: CASSGGGRTGELFF.

V usage is TRBV5-6 and J usage is TRBJ1-2; tentatively, D is TRBD1 (6 bases). The germline V gene encodes CDR1 SGHDT and CDR2 YYEEEE. V lost 6 bases, J lost 1 base, and 13 bases lay in between. The CDR3 extends over 14 amino acids. Here the CDR3 reads CASTLGADNYGYTF. The DNA of the CDR3 is TGTGCCAGCACCCTGGGGGCAGATAACTATGGCTACACCTTC.

This chain joins TRBV20-1 and TRBJ2-7, with 13 nucleotides matching TRBD2. The CDR3 has 15 amino acids. Per germline, CDR1 DFQATT and CDR2 SNEGSKA (reference sequence). The V gene end was trimmed by 2 bases and the J gene end by 4 bases; junction bases not matched to a gene: 5. The DNA of the CDR3 is TGCAGTGCTAGACCGCGACTAGCGGGGGGTTACGAGCAGTACTTC. This sequence encodes CSARPRLAGGYEQYF.

This clonotype came up a few times. V usage is TRBV7-3 and J usage is TRBJ2-3, with 9 bases fitting TRBD2. This CDR3 spans 16 amino acids. The germline CDR1 and CDR2 sequences are SGHTA and FQGTGA. V lost 2 bases and J lost 1; bases outside the gene matches: 4. The CDR3 nucleotides read TGTGCCAGCAGCTTAGGCCGCGGGGGGGGCACAGATACGCAGTATTTT. Encoded protein: CASSLGRGGGTDTQYF.

CDR3 DNA sequence: TGCGCCAGCAGCCAAACCCCTGGGACGTCAGGGGACACGCAGTATTTT. Translating gives CASSQTPGTSGDTQYF. The gene calls are TRBV4-1 and TRBJ2-3; TRBD1 might be the D (6 bases). The germline gives CDR1 MGHRA, CDR2 YSYEKL. This CDR3 has 16 amino acids. Trimming pared 2 bases from V and 9 bases from J, leaving 21 bases between.

This chain connects TRBV11-2 to TRBJ2-3, with no clear D. Germline V gene lookup returns CDR1 SGHAT and CDR2 FQNNGV. This CDR3 contains 12 residues. With 5 bases removed from V and 4 bases from J, the gap between germline ends came to 7 bases. For the CDR3, the DNA is TGTGCCAGCAGCCCCCATCCAGATACGCAGTATTTT. It is translated as CASSPHPDTQYF.

On this clonotype itself: One junction end disagrees with the germline gene, perhaps due to a read error. This sequence joins TRBV10-3 and TRBJ2-1; D is tentatively TRBD1 or TRBD2 (7 bases each). The CDR3 spans 16 residues. CDR1 is ENHRY, CDR2 SYGVKD, per germline. CDR3 sequence reads: CAVTRGEGLVYNEQFF. Here the CDR3 DNA reads TGCGCCGTCACCAGGGGGGAGGGTTTGGTATACAATGAGCAGTTCTTC.

This clonotype was seen a few times. The J gene is TRBJ2-3, the V gene TRBV7-9; 10 nucleotides line up with TRBD2. CDR1 and CDR2 from the germline V gene are SEHNR and FQNEAQ (reference sequence). V shed 2 bases and J 2 bases; nucleotides not matched to a gene: 4. The CDR3 sequence is 16 residues long. The CDR3 reads CASSLSSGGDTDTQYF. CDR3 sequence (DNA): TGTGCCAGCAGCTTATCTAGCGGGGGCGACACAGATACGCAGTATTTT.

The J gene is TRBJ2-1, the V gene TRBV14; TRBD2 aligns across 11 bases. CDR1 is SGHDN, CDR2 FVKESK, per germline. The J segment lost 7 bases and the V segment lost 1 base, leaving 9 bases of the junction unmatched. This CDR3 is 17 amino acids long. CDR3 coding DNA: TGTGCCAGCAGCCAAGCTAGCGGGAGGCGTACGTCGAATGAGCAGTTCTTC. It specifies CASSQASGRRTSNEQFF. Supplemented by reference TRBV14 and TRBJ2-1, the full variable domain reads EAGVTQFPSHSVIEKGQTVTLRCDPISGHDNLYWYRRVMGKEIKFLLHFVKESKQDESGMPNNRFLAERTGGTYSTLKVQPAELEDSGVYFCASSQASGRRTSNEQFFGPGTRLTVL.